This T cell receptor (beta chain) came from a study of T cell clones after liver transplantation. Overall study context: Post-transplant blood was tracked for graft-donor-reactive T cell clones identified in a pre-transplant mixed lymphocyte reaction. Apart from a few HCV-positive recipients, transplants were for non-autoimmune, non-viral reasons.

The CDR3 has 12 residues. The germline gives CDR1 ENHRY, CDR2 SYGVKD. Repertoires were generated with immunoSEQ multiplex PCR, while TCRdb's copy carries only in-frame clones and drops some. The data contain 45,000 to 60,000 clones, around 70% of them seen just once; the ten biggest clones take up approximately 2.6%. Study-level findings and limits: Rather than being deleted, graft donor-reactive T cells may have moved into the graft. These preliminary findings come from unstandardized post-transplant sampling times.

A remark on this clone: Its antigen is unknown. Its ends do not fully match the called genes, so a read error is possible.

The receptor was derived from a human patient who received a liver transplant. Some T cells may be supplied by the graft donor. Sequencing used CD4+ T cells from blood, obtained at the approximately 16-month timepoint. The chain uses TRBV10-3 and TRBJ2-5, with D possibly being TRBD1 or TRBD2 (5 bases each). The CDR3 is CASEGSGETQYF. CDR3 nucleotides: TGCGCCAGCGAGGGGTCTGGAGAGACCCAGTACTTC.